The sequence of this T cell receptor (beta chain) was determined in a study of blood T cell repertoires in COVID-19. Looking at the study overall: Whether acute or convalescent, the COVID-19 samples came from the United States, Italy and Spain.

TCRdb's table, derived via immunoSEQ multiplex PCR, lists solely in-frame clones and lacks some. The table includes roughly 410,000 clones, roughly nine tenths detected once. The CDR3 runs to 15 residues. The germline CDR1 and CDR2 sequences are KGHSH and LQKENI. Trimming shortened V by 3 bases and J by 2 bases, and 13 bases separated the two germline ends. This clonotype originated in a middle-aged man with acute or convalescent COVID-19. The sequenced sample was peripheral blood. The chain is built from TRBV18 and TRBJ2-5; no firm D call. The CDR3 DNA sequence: TGTGCCAGCTCACCTGAGGTGGGTGTACAAGAGACCCAGTACTTC. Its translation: CASSPEVGVQETQYF.